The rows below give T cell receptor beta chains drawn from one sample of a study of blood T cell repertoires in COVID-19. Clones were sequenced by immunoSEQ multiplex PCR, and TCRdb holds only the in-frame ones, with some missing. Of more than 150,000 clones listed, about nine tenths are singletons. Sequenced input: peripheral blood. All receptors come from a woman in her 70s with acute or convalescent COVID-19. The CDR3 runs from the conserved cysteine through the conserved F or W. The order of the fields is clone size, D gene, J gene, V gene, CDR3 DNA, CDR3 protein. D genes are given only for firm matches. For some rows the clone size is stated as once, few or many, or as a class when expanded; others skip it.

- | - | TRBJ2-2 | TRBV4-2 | TGTGCCAGCAGCCAAGCTAAGAACACCGGGGAGCTGTTTTTT | CASSQAKNTGELFF
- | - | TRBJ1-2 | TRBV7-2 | TGTGCCAGCAGTCAAACAACTAACTATGGCTACACCTTC | CASSQTTNYGYTF
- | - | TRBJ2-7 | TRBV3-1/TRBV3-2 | TGTGCCAGCAGCCCATCGACAAACTACGAGCAGTACTTC | CASSPSTNYEQYF
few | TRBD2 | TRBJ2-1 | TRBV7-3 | TGTGCCAGCAGCTTGGGACTACCCTCCAACGATGAGCAGTTCTTC | CASSLGLPSNDEQFF
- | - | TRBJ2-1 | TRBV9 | TGTGCCAGCAACAAAAGGGGTGAAACTGCGAATGAGCAGTTCTTC | CASNKRGETANEQFF
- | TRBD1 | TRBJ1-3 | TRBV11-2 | TGTGCCAGCAGGATGGGGTATACGGGACAGGGCGGAAACACCATATATTTT | CASRMGYTGQGGNTIYF
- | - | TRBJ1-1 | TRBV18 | TGTGCCAGCTCACCCAGGCAGGTGACTGAAGCTTTCTTT | CASSPRQVTEAFF
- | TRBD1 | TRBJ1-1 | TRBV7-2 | TGTGCCAGCAGCACTCAAGGGACAGGGGTACGGGCTTTCTTT | CASSTQGTGVRAFF
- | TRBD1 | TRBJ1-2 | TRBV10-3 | TGTGCCATCAGTGAGTTGGTGGCGCGAGGTGTCGTGGGGACAGGGGGAAACTATGGCTACACCTTC | CAISELVARGVVGTGGNYGYTF
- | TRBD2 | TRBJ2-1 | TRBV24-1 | TGTGCCACCAGTGATCCTAATAGCGGGGGGGCAAACAATGAGCAGTTCTTC | CATSDPNSGGANNEQFF
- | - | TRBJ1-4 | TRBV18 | TGTGCCAGCTCACCCAGTAGCCTTTTTAATGAAAAACTGTTTTTT | CASSPSSLFNEKLFF
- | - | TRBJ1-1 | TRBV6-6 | TGTGCCAGCAGTTACGAGGGAGAGGGTAGAACTGAAGCTTTCTTT | CASSYEGEGRTEAFF
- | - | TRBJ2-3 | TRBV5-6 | TGTGCCAGCAGCTTGAGGTACAGGGGCACAGATACGCAGTATTTT | CASSLRYRGTDTQYF
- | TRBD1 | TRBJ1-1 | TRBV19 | TGTGCCAGTAGGGACAGGGACACTGAAGCTTTCTTT | CASRDRDTEAFF
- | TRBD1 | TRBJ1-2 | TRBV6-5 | TGTGCCAGCAGTTACCGGACAGGGGACGATGGCTACACCTTC | CASSYRTGDDGYTF
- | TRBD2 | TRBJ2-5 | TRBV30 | TGTGCCTGGAGTGTCTGGGGAGGGTGGGGAGAGACCCAGTACTTC | CAWSVWGGWGETQYF
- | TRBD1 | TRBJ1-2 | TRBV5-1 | TGCGCCAGCAGCTTGGCTGGGACAGGGGGCTATGGCTACACCTTC | CASSLAGTGGYGYTF
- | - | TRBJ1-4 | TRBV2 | TGTGCCAGCAGTGATGTAAGGGGTTATGAAAAACTGTTTTTT | CASSDVRGYEKLFF
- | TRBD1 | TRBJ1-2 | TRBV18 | TGTGCCAGCTCACCCTCGGCAGGGGGTTATGGCTACACCTTC | CASSPSAGGYGYTF
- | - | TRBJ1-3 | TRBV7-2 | TGTGCCAGCAGCGCGGGACTTGGAAACACCATATATTTT | CASSAGLGNTIYF
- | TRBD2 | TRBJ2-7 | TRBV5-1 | TGCGCCAGCAGCTCCAACATGGTAGCGGGGGGGCCCGTCGAGCAGTACTTC | CASSSNMVAGGPVEQYF
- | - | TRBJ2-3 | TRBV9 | TGTGCCAGCAGCGTAACCGGGGGTACGCAGTATTTT | CASSVTGGTQYF
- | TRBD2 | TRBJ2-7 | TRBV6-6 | TGTGCCAGCAGGGCGACTAGCGGGAGTTACTACGAGCAGTACTTC | CASRATSGSYYEQYF
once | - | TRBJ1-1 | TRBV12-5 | TGTGCTAGTGGTTTGTCTACAGGTGAAGCTTTCTTT | CASGLSTGEAFF
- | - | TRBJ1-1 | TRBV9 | TGTGCCAGCAGCAGGACAAGCACTGAAGCTTTCTTT | CASSRTSTEAFF
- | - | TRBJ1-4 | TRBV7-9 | TGTGCCATTTCGACAAACGGGGGGGAGTTGAGTGAAAAACTGTTTTTT | CAISTNGGELSEKLFF
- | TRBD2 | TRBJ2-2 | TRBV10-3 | TGTGCCATCAGTGCGACTAGCGAGAACACCGGGGAGCTGTTTTTT | CAISATSENTGELFF
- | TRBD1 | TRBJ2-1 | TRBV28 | TGTGCCAGCAGTCGATGGACAGGGGGCCGCGATGAGCAGTTCTTC | CASSRWTGGRDEQFF
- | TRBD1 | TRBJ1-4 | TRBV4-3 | TGCGCCAGCAGCCAAGAGGGGCAGGGGGCGCCTGAAAAACTGTTTTTT | CASSQEGQGAPEKLFF
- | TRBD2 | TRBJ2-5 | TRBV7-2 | TGTGCCAGCAGCTCAGAGCCCGGGGGGAAGGAGACCCAGTACTTC | CASSSEPGGKETQYF
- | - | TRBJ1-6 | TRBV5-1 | TGCGCCAGCCGGGGTGGAAATAATTCACCCCTCCACTTT | CASRGGNNSPLHF
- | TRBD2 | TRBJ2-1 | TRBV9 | TGTGCCAGCAGCGCACTAGCGGCCCCACGTAATGAGCAGTTCTTC | CASSALAAPRNEQFF
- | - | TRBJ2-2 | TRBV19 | TGTGCCAGTAGTATAGGGACACCGATGCTGCCTTCCGGGGAGCTGTTTTTT | CASSIGTPMLPSGELFF
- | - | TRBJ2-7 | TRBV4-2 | TGTGCCAGCAGCCCACCCGGGGGCGAGCAGTACTTC | CASSPPGGEQYF
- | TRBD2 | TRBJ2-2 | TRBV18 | TGTGCCAGCTCACCACCGGGACTAGCGGGAGGATCCCCCGGGGAGCTGTTTTTT | CASSPPGLAGGSPGELFF
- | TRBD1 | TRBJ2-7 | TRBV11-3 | TGTGCCAGCAGCCGCGGGACAGGGGTCTCCCACGAGCAGTACTTC | CASSRGTGVSHEQYF
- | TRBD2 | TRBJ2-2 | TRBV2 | TGTGCCAGCAGTGAATTTGCGGGGGCGAACACCGGGGAGCTGTTTTTT | CASSEFAGANTGELFF
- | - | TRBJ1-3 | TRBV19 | TGTGCCAGTAGTATACGGGGAAACACCATATATTTT | CASSIRGNTIYF
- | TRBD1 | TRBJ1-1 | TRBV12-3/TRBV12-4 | TGTGCCAGCAGTTTGGACAGGGTGGCTGAAGCTTTCTTT | CASSLDRVAEAFF
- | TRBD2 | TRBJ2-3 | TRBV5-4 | TGTGCCAGCAGCTTGCTTATAACTAGCGGGGGGTTTGCTGATACGCAGTATTTT | CASSLLITSGGFADTQYF
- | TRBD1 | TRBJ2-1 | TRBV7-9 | TGTGCCAGCAGCGAGAGGGGACAGGGAGTCCATGAGCAGTTCTTC | CASSERGQGVHEQFF
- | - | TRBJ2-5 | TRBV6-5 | TGTGCCAGCAGTTCGAGTTTTAGTGAGACCCAGTACTTC | CASSSSFSETQYF
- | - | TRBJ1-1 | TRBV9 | TGTGCCAGCAGCCCTATAGGGGGTCCCGGCACTGAAGCTTTCTTT | CASSPIGGPGTEAFF
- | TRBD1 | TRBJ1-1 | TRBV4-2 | TGTGCCAGCAGCCCGGACCGGGACAGAAGTGAAGCTTTCTTT | CASSPDRDRSEAFF
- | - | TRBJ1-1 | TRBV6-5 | TGTGCCAGCAGTCCACTTCGGGGGAACACTGAAGCTTTCTTT | CASSPLRGNTEAFF
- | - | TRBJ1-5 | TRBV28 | TGTGCCAGCAGTTTCCACCCGGGGGGTGGCAATCAGCCCCAGCATTTT | CASSFHPGGGNQPQHF
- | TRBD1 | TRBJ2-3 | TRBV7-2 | TGTGCCAGCAGCTTAGAGGGGGCAGCAGATACGCAGTATTTT | CASSLEGAADTQYF
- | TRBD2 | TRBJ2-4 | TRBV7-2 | TGTGCCAGCAGCCCCGGGGGGGGAGGTAAAAACATTCAGTACTTC | CASSPGGGGKNIQYF
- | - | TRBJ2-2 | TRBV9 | TGTGCCAGCAGCGCAGAACTCTTAGGAGCCGGGGAGCTGTTTTTT | CASSAELLGAGELFF
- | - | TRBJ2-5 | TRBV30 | TGTGCCTGGACGGCGGCCAGGGGTAAAGAGACCCAGTACTTC | CAWTAARGKETQYF
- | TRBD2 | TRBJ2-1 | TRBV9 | TGTGCCAGCAGCGTTGATTCCGGGACTAGACACTACAATGAGCAGTTCTTC | CASSVDSGTRHYNEQFF
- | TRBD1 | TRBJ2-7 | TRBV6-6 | TGTGCCAGCAGTTACCGGGACAGCCCCTACGAGCAGTACTTC | CASSYRDSPYEQYF
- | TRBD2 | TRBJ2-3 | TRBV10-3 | TGTGCCATTGGACTAGCGGGGGGCCGAGATACGCAGTATTTT | CAIGLAGGRDTQYF
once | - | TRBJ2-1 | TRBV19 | TGTGCCAGTAGTATCCAGGGAAAGTTTGAGCAGTTCTTC | CASSIQGKFEQFF
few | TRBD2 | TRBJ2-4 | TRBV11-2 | TGTGCCAGCAGCTCCGGGACTAGGGGGAAAAACATTCAGTACTTC | CASSSGTRGKNIQYF
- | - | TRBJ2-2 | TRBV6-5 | - | CASSTSHSSTGELFF
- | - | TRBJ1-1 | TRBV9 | TGTGCCAGCAGCGCATCCACAGTGAACACTGAAGCTTTCTTT | CASSASTVNTEAFF
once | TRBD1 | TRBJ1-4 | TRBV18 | TGTGCCAGCTCACCACCTGGGACAGGGCAGGATGAAAAACTGTTTTTT | CASSPPGTGQDEKLFF